This is a list of T cell receptor beta chains from one sample in a study of T-cell memory formation after mild COVID-19. TCRdb re-called the 5' RACE reads with MiXCR, one entry per CDR3 protein. This sample has roughly 300,000 distinct CDR3 sequences; about 13% occur once, and the top ten carry around a fifth. The sequencing input was PBMCs or a T cell subset sorted from them (not recorded which). The receptors originated from a man younger than 35 who had mild COVID-19 (a few samples of this study predate the infection). Cell type and time point are not known. CDR3s include the opening cysteine and the closing phenylalanine or tryptophan. Each record gives: J gene, D gene, V gene, clone size, CDR3 protein, CDR3 DNA. The D gene is left open where the match is weak. Only part of the rows carry a size: once, few, many, or a class if the clone is expanded.

>TRBJ1-1|-|TRBV12-5|-
CASGLLGGEAEAFF
TGTGCTAGTGGTTTGCTCGGGGGGGAGGCTGAAGCTTTCTTT
>TRBJ2-3|TRBD2|TRBV12-3/TRBV12-4|few
CASNRGLAGWDTQYF
TGTGCCAGCAACCGTGGACTAGCGGGGTGGGATACGCAGTATTTT
>TRBJ2-3|TRBD2|TRBV5-1|few
CASSSWGAASGSTDTQYF
TGCGCCAGCAGCTCCTGGGGGGCCGCTAGCGGGAGCACAGATACGCAGTATTTT
>TRBJ2-5|-|TRBV5-1|-
CASSSLAGPETQYF
TGCGCCAGCAGCAGCCTTGCGGGTCCAGAGACCCAGTACTTC
>TRBJ2-7|-|TRBV5-1|-
CASSYTDRSYEQYF
TGCGCCAGCAGCTACACCGACCGGTCCTACGAGCAGTACTTC
>TRBJ2-1|TRBD2|TRBV20-1|-
CSARDSGGTGNEQFF
TGCAGTGCTAGAGATTCGGGGGGGACCGGAAATGAGCAGTTCTTC
>TRBJ1-2|-|TRBV25-1|-
CASSEAGTYGYTF
TGTGCCAGCAGTGAAGCAGGGACCTATGGCTACACCTTC
>TRBJ2-5|-|TRBV4-1|few
CASSQESMVGAQYF
TGCGCCAGCAGCCAAGAGTCCATGGTAGGGGCCCAGTACTTC
>TRBJ1-6|-|TRBV6-2/TRBV6-3|few
CASRAESPLHF
TGTGCCAGCAGAGCCGAGTCACCCCTCCACTTT
>TRBJ2-3|-|TRBV9|-
CASSQHYRRTSPDTQYF
TGTGCCAGCAGCCAACACTACAGACGCACGTCTCCCGATACGCAGTATTTT
>TRBJ2-2|-|TRBV6-5|-
CASSYSMGGYTGELFF
TGTGCCAGCAGTTACTCGATGGGAGGTTACACCGGGGAGCTGTTTTTT
>TRBJ1-1|TRBD1|TRBV20-1|-
CSARTGGTEAFF
TGCAGTGCTAGGACAGGGGGAACTGAAGCTTTCTTT
>TRBJ2-5|-|TRBV18|few
CASSGDLTSQETQYF
TGTGCCAGCTCAGGGGACCTGACGTCCCAAGAGACCCAGTACTTC
>TRBJ2-3|-|TRBV14|few
CASSGTGRGLPLRDTQYF
TGTGCCAGCAGCGGAACCGGGAGAGGGCTCCCCTTGAGGGATACGCAGTATTTT
>TRBJ2-7|TRBD1|TRBV20-1|few
CSARTGGSYEQYF
TGCAGTGCAAGGACAGGGGGGTCCTACGAGCAGTACTTC
>TRBJ2-5|TRBD2|TRBV12-3/TRBV12-4|many
CASTPGLAGETQYF
TGTGCCAGCACACCCGGACTAGCGGGGGAGACCCAGTACTTC
>TRBJ2-5|-|TRBV4-2|-
CASSQVLMSYPRGTQYF
TGTGCCAGCAGCCAAGTACTCATGAGTTACCCGAGGGGGACCCAGTACTTC
>TRBJ2-7|-|TRBV4-3|-
CASSPGWGVGNEQYF
TGCGCCAGCAGCCCTGGCTGGGGGGTGGGAAACGAGCAGTACTTC
>TRBJ2-3|-|TRBV20-1|many
CSARSSQSTDTQYF
TGCAGTGCTAGATCTAGCCAGAGCACAGATACGCAGTATTTT
>TRBJ2-1|TRBD1|TRBV6-5|-
CASSPATGNSYNEQFF
TGTGCCAGCAGTCCGGCGACAGGGAACTCCTACAATGAGCAGTTCTTC
>TRBJ2-3|TRBD1|TRBV14|-
CASSQFRTGDTQYF
TGTGCCAGCAGCCAGTTCCGGACAGGGGATACGCAGTATTTT
>TRBJ1-1|TRBD1|TRBV20-1|few
CSARDTGRGSINTEAFF
TGCAGTGCTAGAGATACGGGCAGGGGGTCTATAAACACTGAAGCTTTCTTT
>TRBJ1-2|-|TRBV6-6|-
CASSYRLDGGYGYTF
TGTGCCAGCAGTTACCGACTTGACGGAGGCTACGGCTACACCTTC
>TRBJ2-2|-|TRBV6-2/TRBV6-3|-
CASSPPGSGELFF
TGTGCCAGCAGTCCCCCCGGGTCCGGGGAGCTGTTTTTT
>TRBJ2-1|TRBD2|TRBV20-1|few
CSARRLAGEGYEQFF
TGCAGTGCTAGAAGACTAGCGGGGGAGGGGTATGAGCAGTTCTTC
>TRBJ2-5|TRBD2|TRBV6-2/TRBV6-3|few
CASSPPGGSGGRGETQYF
TGTGCCAGCAGTCCCCCAGGTGGTAGCGGGGGCCGAGGAGAGACCCAGTACTTC
>TRBJ2-2|-|TRBV28|few
CASSLRGPRYTGELFF
TGTGCCAGCAGTTTAAGGGGCCCTAGATACACCGGGGAGCTGTTTTTT
>TRBJ1-1|-|TRBV7-2|few
CASSLAMGATEAFF
TGTGCCAGCAGCTTAGCTATGGGGGCCACTGAAGCTTTCTTT
>TRBJ2-1|-|TRBV5-6|-
CASSGTDRSYNEQFF
TGTGCCAGCAGCGGGACTGATCGGTCTTACAATGAGCAGTTCTTC
>TRBJ1-1|-|TRBV7-9|few
CASNPWVQGTEAFF
TGTGCCAGCAACCCGTGGGTTCAGGGGACTGAAGCTTTCTTT
>TRBJ2-3|-|TRBV5-1|-
CASSLAALPRAMPDTQYF
TGCGCCAGCAGCTTGGCCGCGCTTCCCCGGGCCATGCCAGATACGCAGTATTTT
>TRBJ2-1|TRBD2|TRBV7-8|-
CASRLAGGYNEQFF
TGTGCCAGCCGACTAGCGGGGGGTTACAATGAGCAGTTCTTC
>TRBJ2-7|-|TRBV5-1|-
CASSVAGTPTYEQYF
TGCGCCAGCAGCGTGGCCGGGACACCGACCTACGAGCAGTACTTC
>TRBJ2-5|-|TRBV29-1|few
CSATGGQGWETQYF
TGCAGCGCCACGGGAGGACAGGGATGGGAGACCCAGTACTTC
>TRBJ2-7|-|TRBV7-2|-
CASSLRLGSHYEQYF
TGTGCCAGCAGCTTAAGACTTGGGTCCCACTACGAGCAGTACTTC
>TRBJ1-1|-|TRBV5-1|few
CASSREGRLNTEAFF
TGCGCCAGCAGCAGGGAGGGACGGTTGAACACTGAAGCTTTCTTT
>TRBJ2-1|TRBD1|TRBV24-1|-
CATRETGGYNEQFF
TGTGCCACCAGGGAGACAGGGGGCTACAATGAGCAGTTCTTC
>TRBJ2-3|-|TRBV28|few
CASSSPTASSTDTQYF
TGTGCCAGCAGTTCACCGACAGCATCTAGCACAGATACGCAGTATTTT
>TRBJ1-5|-|TRBV30|once
CAWSASGLFSNQPQHF
TGTGCCTGGAGTGCCTCAGGGCTATTTAGCAATCAGCCCCAGCATTTT
>TRBJ2-1|-|TRBV25-1|many
CASSDLDSRQGGYNEQFF
TGTGCCAGCAGTGATCTGGACAGCCGCCAGGGCGGCTACAATGAGCAGTTCTTC
>TRBJ2-1|TRBD2|TRBV5-1|few
CASRAGGRDYNEQFF
TGCGCCAGCAGGGCGGGGGGCCGGGACTACAATGAGCAGTTCTTC
>TRBJ2-7|-|TRBV6-5|-
CASSHGPNYEQYF
TGTGCCAGCAGTCACGGACCTAACTACGAGCAGTACTTC
>TRBJ1-6|TRBD1|TRBV7-9|-
CASSASAHRGSPLHF
TGTGCCAGCAGCGCGTCCGCTCACAGGGGATCACCCCTCCACTTT
>TRBJ2-7|TRBD1|TRBV5-6|-
CASSYGQDMYF
TGTGCCAGCAGCTACGGACAGGACATGTACTTC
>TRBJ1-6|-|TRBV6-2/TRBV6-3|-
CASSDYQGLSDSPLHF
TGTGCCAGCAGTGACTACCAGGGGCTCTCGGATTCACCCCTCCACTTT
>TRBJ2-5|-|TRBV2|many
CASTLGREETQYF
TGTGCCAGCACCCTAGGACGAGAAGAGACCCAGTACTTC
>TRBJ2-5|TRBD2|TRBV27|few
CASSSAGVQETQYF
TGTGCCAGCAGTTCGGCGGGGGTACAAGAGACCCAGTACTTC
>TRBJ1-6|-|TRBV5-1|-
CASSLSGGNSPLHF
TGCGCCAGCAGCTTGTCTGGAGGGAATTCACCCCTCCACTTT
>TRBJ2-3|TRBD2|TRBV11-3|many
CASSSSSGGTDTQYF
TGTGCCAGCAGCAGCTCTAGCGGGGGTACAGATACGCAGTATTTT
>TRBJ1-2|-|TRBV5-1|few
CASSLGDRQTNYGYTF
TGCGCCAGCAGCCTGGGGGACCGGCAGACTAACTATGGCTACACCTTC
>TRBJ1-2|-|TRBV7-9|few
CASSPGPHFEYSYTF
TGTGCCAGCAGCCCAGGACCGCACTTTGAATATAGCTACACCTTC
>TRBJ2-5|-|TRBV12-3/TRBV12-4|few
CASTPQGATGRETQYF
TGTGCCAGCACCCCCCAAGGGGCCACAGGTCGAGAGACCCAGTACTTC
>TRBJ1-1|-|TRBV6-1|-
CASSTLGSGDAEAFF
TGTGCCAGCAGTACCCTGGGGAGTGGTGACGCTGAAGCTTTCTTT
>TRBJ2-1|TRBD2|TRBV20-1|few
CSVTRGSGGRVQFF
TGCAGTGTCACCCGTGGTAGCGGGGGGAGGGTGCAGTTCTTC
>TRBJ2-7|-|TRBV18|-
CASSPGGVSYEQYF
TGTGCCAGCTCACCAGGCGGGGTCTCCTACGAGCAGTACTTC